A selection of T cell receptor beta chains follows, all from one sample in a study of T cell changes during pregnancy in multiple sclerosis. TCRdb's copy holds only in-frame clones and misses some; the assay was immunoSEQ multiplex PCR. Here the sample spans roughly 70,000 clones, almost 95% being singletons. The material was peripheral blood, obtained in the third trimester of pregnancy. These receptors came from a female donor in good health, enrolled as a control in a pregnancy study. CDR3s include the opening cysteine and the closing phenylalanine or tryptophan. D genes are given only for firm matches. A clone size is listed for some rows: how often the clone was seen (once, few, many), or a class if it is expanded.

J: TRBJ1-1
D: NA
V: TRBV11-2
size: NA
DNA: TGTGCCAGCAGCTTAGATCGCGGAAAGGCAACTGAAGCTTTCTTT
CDR3: CASSLDRGKATEAFF

J: TRBJ1-1
D: TRBD1
V: TRBV6-4
size: NA
DNA: TGTGCCAGCAGTGACACCGACAGGGGCACTGAAGCTTTCTTT
CDR3: CASSDTDRGTEAFF

J: TRBJ1-1
D: TRBD1
V: TRBV7-9
size: NA
DNA: TGTGCCAGCAGCTGGGGACAGGGAAACACTGAAGCTTTCTTT
CDR3: CASSWGQGNTEAFF

J: TRBJ2-5
D: TRBD2
V: TRBV29-1
size: once
DNA: TGCAGCGTTAGGCGGGGGAGGACGGAGACCCAGTACTTC
CDR3: CSVRRGRTETQYF

J: TRBJ1-4
D: TRBD1
V: TRBV7-8
size: once
DNA: TGTGCCAGCAGCTTAAGTGTCAGGGGGCATGAAAAACTGTTTTTT
CDR3: CASSLSVRGHEKLFF

J: TRBJ2-7
D: TRBD2
V: TRBV11-2
size: once
DNA: TGTGCCAGCAGCTTAGAGAGCGGGGGGGCCTACGAGCAGTACTTC
CDR3: CASSLESGGAYEQYF

J: TRBJ1-2
D: NA
V: TRBV28
size: NA
DNA: TGTGCCAGCAGTTCCCTCGGGACTGTGGATGGCTACACCTTC
CDR3: CASSSLGTVDGYTF

J: TRBJ2-2
D: TRBD2
V: TRBV28
size: once
DNA: TGTGCCAGTGGACTAGCGGGAGTCACCGGGGAGCTGTTTTTT
CDR3: CASGLAGVTGELFF

J: TRBJ1-1
D: NA
V: TRBV5-1
size: NA
DNA: TGCGCCAGCAGCTTGGAGGGGAAAGCTTTCTTT
CDR3: CASSLEGKAFF

J: TRBJ1-1
D: TRBD1
V: TRBV29-1
size: NA
DNA: TGCAGCGTTGAAGAAGGGACAGCCACTGAAGCTTTCTTT
CDR3: CSVEEGTATEAFF

J: TRBJ1-1
D: NA
V: TRBV6-4
size: once
DNA: TGTGCCAGCAGTGACTCTGGGGAGGACACTGAAGCTTTCTTT
CDR3: CASSDSGEDTEAFF

J: TRBJ2-1
D: NA
V: TRBV28
size: NA
DNA: TGTGCCAGCAGTTTACCTGACAGTCACAATGAGCAGTTCTTC
CDR3: CASSLPDSHNEQFF

J: TRBJ2-5
D: NA
V: TRBV15
size: NA
DNA: TGTGCCACCAGCAGATCTCTCGAGACCCAGTACTTC
CDR3: CATSRSLETQYF

J: TRBJ1-6
D: TRBD1
V: TRBV4-1
size: few
DNA: TGCGCCAGCAGCCGGCCGGACAGGGAGAATTCACCCCTCCACTTT
CDR3: CASSRPDRENSPLHF

J: TRBJ2-2
D: TRBD2
V: TRBV6-5
size: few
DNA: TGTGCCAGCACCCGGGAGGCGGGGGTCCCCGGGGAGCTGTTTTTT
CDR3: CASTREAGVPGELFF

J: TRBJ2-3
D: TRBD2
V: TRBV5-4
size: once
DNA: TGTGCCAGCAGCCTTCGACTAGCGGGAGGTGTAGATACGCAGTATTTT
CDR3: CASSLRLAGGVDTQYF

J: TRBJ1-2
D: NA
V: TRBV4-1
size: NA
DNA: TGCGCCAGCAGCGGCAGGGTGGACTATGGCTACACCTTC
CDR3: CASSGRVDYGYTF

J: TRBJ1-5
D: NA
V: TRBV28
size: NA
DNA: TGTGCCAGCAGACCCCAGGATTTCAATCAGCCCCAGCATTTT
CDR3: CASRPQDFNQPQHF

J: TRBJ1-2
D: NA
V: TRBV28
size: NA
DNA: TGTGCCAGCAGTTTACCCGGGAGGGGGGGCTACACCTTC
CDR3: CASSLPGRGGYTF

J: TRBJ2-3
D: TRBD1
V: TRBV25-1
size: NA
DNA: TGTGCCAGCAGGGAAACCGGGACAGGGACAGATACGCAGTATTTT
CDR3: CASRETGTGTDTQYF

J: TRBJ2-1
D: NA
V: TRBV30
size: NA
DNA: TGTGCCTGTTTCCCAGGGCAGTCCAATGAGCAGTTCTTC
CDR3: CACFPGQSNEQFF

J: TRBJ2-3
D: TRBD1
V: TRBV10-2
size: NA
DNA: TGCGCCAGCAGTGAAGGGGGCGGAGGCACAGATACGCAGTATTTT
CDR3: CASSEGGGGTDTQYF

J: TRBJ2-5
D: TRBD2
V: TRBV5-4
size: NA
DNA: TGTGCCAGCAGCTTGGGGGTGCGCCTAGCGGAAACAGAGACCCAGTACTTC
CDR3: CASSLGVRLAETETQYF

J: TRBJ1-3
D: NA
V: TRBV4-2
size: NA
DNA: TGTGCCAGCAGCCAAGATTTTGGGGGCAGAGGAAACACCATATATTTT
CDR3: CASSQDFGGRGNTIYF

J: TRBJ1-5
D: NA
V: TRBV19
size: NA
DNA: TGTGCCAGTAGTACAGGGGCGCCCGGCGGGCAGCCCCAGCATTTT
CDR3: CASSTGAPGGQPQHF

J: TRBJ2-3
D: NA
V: TRBV18
size: NA
DNA: TGTGCCAGCTCACCATTGGCGGGGAGCACAGATACGCAGTATTTT
CDR3: CASSPLAGSTDTQYF

J: TRBJ1-5
D: NA
V: TRBV7-2
size: NA
DNA: TGTGCCAGCAGCTCAGAGAGGGCTGGCAATCAGCCCCAGCATTTT
CDR3: CASSSERAGNQPQHF

J: TRBJ2-7
D: TRBD1
V: TRBV28
size: NA
DNA: TGTGCCAGCCACGAACAGGGGCACGAGCAGTACTTC
CDR3: CASHEQGHEQYF

J: TRBJ2-1
D: TRBD2
V: TRBV7-2
size: NA
DNA: TGTGCCAGCAGCCCCCACAGGTCGGGGGGTTTGGATGAGCAGTTCTTC
CDR3: CASSPHRSGGLDEQFF

J: TRBJ1-6
D: TRBD1
V: TRBV7-9
size: NA
DNA: TGTGCCAGCAGCTTAGAGGGGGCCTCAGGGTCACCCCTCCACTTT
CDR3: CASSLEGASGSPLHF

J: TRBJ2-7
D: TRBD2
V: TRBV7-2
size: once
DNA: TGTGCCAGCAGCCCGGGACTATTCCACGAGCAGTACTTC
CDR3: CASSPGLFHEQYF

J: TRBJ2-1
D: TRBD2
V: TRBV7-9
size: NA
DNA: TGTGCCAGCAGCTTACTGCTAGCGGGATTCTACGATGAGCAGTTCTTC
CDR3: CASSLLLAGFYDEQFF

J: TRBJ2-7
D: TRBD1
V: TRBV4-1
size: NA
DNA: TGCGCCAGCAGCCACTCGCTGCGGGACAGGGGCTACGAGCAGTACTTC
CDR3: CASSHSLRDRGYEQYF

J: TRBJ2-7
D: NA
V: TRBV28
size: NA
DNA: TGTGCCAGCAGCTCCGGGAGTCGGGGCTCCTACGAGCAGTACTTC
CDR3: CASSSGSRGSYEQYF

J: TRBJ2-1
D: TRBD2
V: TRBV27
size: NA
DNA: TGTGCCAGCATTTCCATTGCCGGGACTAGCGTATACAATGAGCAGTTCTTC
CDR3: CASISIAGTSVYNEQFF

J: TRBJ1-6
D: NA
V: TRBV4-3
size: NA
DNA: TGCGCCAGCAGCCAAGATCCACGCAGCTATAATTCACCCCTCCACTTT
CDR3: CASSQDPRSYNSPLHF

J: TRBJ2-2
D: TRBD1
V: TRBV5-1
size: NA
DNA: TGCGCCAGCAGCTTGGTGCGGGACAGGTACACCGGGGAGCTGTTTTTT
CDR3: CASSLVRDRYTGELFF

J: TRBJ2-7
D: NA
V: TRBV7-8
size: NA
DNA: TGTGCCAGCAGACCCATACGGCAGGGTGACGAGCAGTACTTC
CDR3: CASRPIRQGDEQYF

J: TRBJ1-2
D: NA
V: TRBV18
size: NA
DNA: TGTGCCAGCTCGGGGCAGGGAGGGTATGGCTACACCTTC
CDR3: CASSGQGGYGYTF

J: TRBJ1-4
D: NA
V: TRBV7-2
size: NA
DNA: TGTGCCAGCAGCTTACGGCGGGAGGATGAAAAACTGTTTTTT
CDR3: CASSLRREDEKLFF

J: TRBJ2-7
D: NA
V: TRBV19
size: NA
DNA: TGTGCCAGTAGTATATTAGTGAACCGAGGGGAGCAGTACTTC
CDR3: CASSILVNRGEQYF

J: TRBJ1-2
D: TRBD1
V: TRBV7-2
size: NA
DNA: TGTGCCAGCAGCCCTGGGACAGGGGGCTATGGCTACACCTTC
CDR3: CASSPGTGGYGYTF

J: TRBJ1-6
D: NA
V: TRBV7-6
size: NA
DNA: TGTGCCAGCAGCCCGCTACCAAATTCACCCCTCCACTTT
CDR3: CASSPLPNSPLHF

J: TRBJ1-1
D: NA
V: TRBV9
size: NA
DNA: TGTGCCAGCAGCGGACAGAACACTGAAGCTTTCTTT
CDR3: CASSGQNTEAFF

J: TRBJ1-1
D: NA
V: TRBV2
size: NA
DNA: TGTGCCAGCAGCCCGGACGGGGACACTGAAGCTTTCTTT
CDR3: CASSPDGDTEAFF

J: TRBJ1-1
D: NA
V: TRBV28
size: NA
DNA: TGTGCCAGCAGTTTTAGGGGCGGGGGGGACACTGAAGCTTTCTTT
CDR3: CASSFRGGGDTEAFF

J: TRBJ1-2
D: TRBD1
V: TRBV4-2
size: NA
DNA: TGTGCCAGCAGCCAAGAAATGGGACAGACCTATGGCTACACCTTC
CDR3: CASSQEMGQTYGYTF

J: TRBJ2-2
D: TRBD2
V: TRBV28
size: NA
DNA: TGTGCCAGCAAACCGGGAGGGAGGGACACCGGGGAGCTGTTTTTT
CDR3: CASKPGGRDTGELFF

J: TRBJ1-3
D: NA
V: TRBV14
size: NA
DNA: TGTGCCAGCAGTCAAGAGAGGACACTTACTGGAAACACCATATATTTT
CDR3: CASSQERTLTGNTIYF